These T cell receptor beta chains were read from a single sample in a study of blood T cell repertoires in COVID-19. Assay: immunoSEQ multiplex PCR; the TCRdb copy retains only in-frame clones and omits some. The repertoire consists of 200,000 or so clones, with 79% occurring once and the leading ten covering around a sixth. Material: peripheral blood. The receptors come from a man aged 60-69 years with active or convalescent COVID-19. CDR3s include the opening cysteine and the closing phenylalanine or tryptophan. D genes are given only for firm matches. Size is omitted from some rows. Given values are once, few, many or a class for expanded clones.

>NA|TRBJ1-1|NA|TRBV7-3|13
CASSEGGWTEAFF
TGTGCCAGCAGCGAAGGGGGATGGACTGAAGCTTTCTTT
>once|TRBJ1-5|NA|TRBV28|14
CASSLGVGNQPQHF
TGTGCCAGCAGTTTGGGAGTCGGCAATCAGCCCCAGCATTTT
>few|TRBJ1-6|TRBD1|TRBV6-6|16
CASSYFFGTGDSPLHF
TGTGCCAGCAGTTACTTTTTTGGGACAGGGGATTCACCCCTCCACTTT
>NA|TRBJ2-5|TRBD1|TRBV23-1|18
CASSQSGQALGNQETQYF
TGCGCCAGCAGTCAATCGGGACAGGCCCTAGGAAACCAAGAGACCCAGTACTTC
>many|TRBJ1-4|NA|TRBV18|13
CASSPGLDEKLFF
TGTGCCAGCTCACCGGGACTGGATGAAAAACTGTTTTTT
>NA|TRBJ2-7|TRBD2|TRBV29-1|14
CSYSGGASSYEQYF
TGCAGCTACTCCGGGGGGGCTTCGTCCTACGAGCAGTACTTC
>NA|TRBJ2-1|NA|TRBV6-2/TRBV6-3|13
CASSFSSYNEQFF
TGTGCCAGCAGTTTTAGCTCCTACAATGAGCAGTTCTTC
>NA|TRBJ2-1|TRBD2|TRBV11-3|18
CASSSRLAGGPRNNEQFF
TGTGCCAGCAGCTCCCGACTAGCGGGAGGGCCTAGGAACAATGAGCAGTTCTTC
>NA|TRBJ2-2|TRBD1|TRBV6-2/TRBV6-3|15
CASSYGTGRTGELFF
TGTGCCAGCAGTTACGGGACAGGGAGGACCGGGGAGCTGTTTTTT
>NA|TRBJ1-3|TRBD1|TRBV9|16
CASSEKPGGSGNTIYF
TGTGCCAGCAGCGAGAAACCAGGGGGCTCTGGAAACACCATATATTTT
>NA|TRBJ2-7|TRBD1|TRBV6-2/TRBV6-3|16
CASSLPRTGWDSEQYF
TGTGCCAGCAGCTTACCCCGGACAGGGTGGGACTCCGAGCAGTACTTC
>NA|TRBJ2-1|NA|TRBV30|13
CAWRGAARGEQFF
TGTGCCTGGAGAGGGGCCGCTAGGGGAGAGCAGTTCTTC
>NA|TRBJ2-1|NA|TRBV18|14
CASSPPGGQDEQFF
TGTGCCAGCTCACCACCGGGGGGTCAGGATGAGCAGTTCTTC
>NA|TRBJ2-7|NA|TRBV3-1/TRBV3-2|12
CASSQVSSEQYF
TGTGCCAGCAGCCAGGTTTCGAGCGAGCAGTACTTC
>NA|TRBJ1-6|NA|TRBV5-1|14
CASSLLNSNSPLHF
TGCGCCAGCAGCTTGCTCAACAGTAACTCACCCCTCCACTTT
>NA|TRBJ2-2|NA|TRBV6-5|14
CASSYGMNTGELFF
TGTGCCAGCAGTTATGGCATGAACACCGGGGAGCTGTTTTTT